This T cell receptor (beta chain) emerged from a study of T cell repertoires in cytomegalovirus infection. Whole-study context: Well-studied HLA-B-restricted epitopes and recently identified HLA-C-restricted epitopes of CMV were both used in the study.

TCRdb re-called the reads with MiXCR, one entry per CDR3 protein. The data contain about 270,000 distinct CDR3 sequences, around 20% of them singletons. This clonotype was counted between two and nine times. No antigen is known for it. General observations from the study: Clonotypes of TCR beta that were HLA-C-restricted and CMV-specific dominated the ex vivo response.

The junction had 7 bases not matched to a gene; V was cut back by 5 bases and J by 0 bases. Germline V gene lookup returns CDR1 MDHEN and CDR2 SYDVKM. This CDR3 comprises 16 residues. This specimen was cultured PBMCs, taken from culture after CMV antigen stimulation. V gene TRBV28 combines with J gene TRBJ2-5, with 9 bases matching TRBD2. The sequence was collected from a human donor in good health (CMV status not recorded). Some clones in this sample may be carry-over from other donors' samples. The CDR3 spells CASSAKREEYQETQYF. The CDR3 DNA sequence: TGTGCCAGCAGTGCTAAGCGGGAGGAGTACCAAGAGACCCAGTACTTC.